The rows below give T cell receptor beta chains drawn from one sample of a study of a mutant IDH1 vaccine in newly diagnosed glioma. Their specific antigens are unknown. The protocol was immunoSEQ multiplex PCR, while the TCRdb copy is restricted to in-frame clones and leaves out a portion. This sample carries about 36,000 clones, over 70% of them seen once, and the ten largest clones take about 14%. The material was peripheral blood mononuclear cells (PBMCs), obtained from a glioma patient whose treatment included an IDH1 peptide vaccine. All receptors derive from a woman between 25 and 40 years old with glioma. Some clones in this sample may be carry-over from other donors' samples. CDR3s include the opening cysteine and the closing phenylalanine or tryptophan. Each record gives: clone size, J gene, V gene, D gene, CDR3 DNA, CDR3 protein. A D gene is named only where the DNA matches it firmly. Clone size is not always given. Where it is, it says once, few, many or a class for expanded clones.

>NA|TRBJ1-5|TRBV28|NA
TGTGCCAGCAGTCGACCTTATAGCAATCAGCCCCAGCATTTT
CASSRPYSNQPQHF
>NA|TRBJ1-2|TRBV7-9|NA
TGTGCCAGCAGCCCGGAAGCGATCTATGGCTACACCTTC
CASSPEAIYGYTF
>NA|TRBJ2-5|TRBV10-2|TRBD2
TGCGCCAGCAGTGGGGGGAGCGGGAGAGGTCAAGAGACCCAGTACTTC
CASSGGSGRGQETQYF
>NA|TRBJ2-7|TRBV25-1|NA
TGTGCCAGCAGTGGGCGAACATGGGGCAGCTCCTACGAGCAGTACTTC
CASSGRTWGSSYEQYF
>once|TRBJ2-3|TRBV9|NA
TGTGCCAGCAGCGTAGCGGGGGTTATGAATGGTCAGGATACGCAGTATTTT
CASSVAGVMNGQDTQYF
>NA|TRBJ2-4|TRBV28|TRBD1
TGTGCCAGCAGCCATGACAGGGTTATAGCCAAAAACATTCAGTACTTC
CASSHDRVIAKNIQYF
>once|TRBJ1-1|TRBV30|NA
TGTGCCTGGAGTGTTGGGGCCGGGAACACTGAAGCTTTCTTT
CAWSVGAGNTEAFF
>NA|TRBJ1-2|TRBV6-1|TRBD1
TGTGCCAGCAGTGAAGCCCCCACAGGGGGTGTCTATGGCTACACCTTC
CASSEAPTGGVYGYTF
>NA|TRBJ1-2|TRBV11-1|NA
TGTGCCAGCAGCTTAGGACAGGAACCTAACTATGGCTACACCTTC
CASSLGQEPNYGYTF
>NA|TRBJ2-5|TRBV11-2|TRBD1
TGTGCCAGCAGCTTCGAGGACAGGGGGCGCTGGGAGACCCAGTACTTC
CASSFEDRGRWETQYF